This TCR beta chain was recovered during a study of T cells in Graves' hyperthyroidism and ophthalmopathy. Amplification of TCR beta CDR3 regions was performed using RNA transcripts as template. First-round RT-PCR targeting the TCR CDR3 was performed with the HTBI primer set. TCRdb fed the multiplex PCR reads into MiXCR, producing one record per CDR3 protein. The table includes roughly 380,000 distinct CDR3 sequences, approximately 15% detected once. Germline assignment: CDR1 SGHTA and CDR2 FQGNSA. Trimming left V 1 base short and J 7 bases short, with 11 bases between. The CDR3 has 13 residues. J is TRBJ2-7 and V is TRBV7-2, with D hard to call. The receptor was isolated from a man aged 25-45 years with Graves' hyperthyroidism that later progressed to Graves' ophthalmopathy. The sample comprised blood. The CDR3 protein is CASSLVVRREQYF. The CDR3 DNA follows: TGTGCCAGCAGCTTAGTTGTGAGAAGGGAGCAGTACTTC. Based on the CDR3 plus reference TRBV7-2 and TRBJ2-7, the full variable domain is GAGVSQSPSNKVTEKGKDVELRCDPISGHTALYWYRQSLGQGLEFLIYFQGNSAPDKSGLPSDRFSAERTGGSVSTLTIQRTQQEDSAVYLCASSLVVRREQYFGPGTRLTVT.